Described below is a single T cell receptor beta chain sequence and its context. The sample originates from a study of blood T cell repertoires in COVID-19. CDR3 size: 14 residues. Authors' analysis steps: For nucleated cells, counts were estimated from reference gene primer amplification. Some clones are missing from TCRdb's copy, which holds only in-frame ones; the method was immunoSEQ multiplex PCR. V and J calls plus clone size are reproduced from that table; the DNA served to infer D and trimming. Of roughly 29,000 clones listed, roughly 84% were seen once; the top ten hold about 9.3%. Input material: peripheral blood. This chain links TRBV21-1 with TRBJ1-4; no DNA check was done on the table's D call, TRBD1. TRBV21-1 is termed a pseudogene. This TCR was recovered from a man aged 80 or over with active COVID-19. CDR3 protein: CASSKRQEAEKLFF. The CDR3 DNA is TGTGCCAGCAGCAAGAGACAGGAAGCGGAAAAACTGTTTTTT.